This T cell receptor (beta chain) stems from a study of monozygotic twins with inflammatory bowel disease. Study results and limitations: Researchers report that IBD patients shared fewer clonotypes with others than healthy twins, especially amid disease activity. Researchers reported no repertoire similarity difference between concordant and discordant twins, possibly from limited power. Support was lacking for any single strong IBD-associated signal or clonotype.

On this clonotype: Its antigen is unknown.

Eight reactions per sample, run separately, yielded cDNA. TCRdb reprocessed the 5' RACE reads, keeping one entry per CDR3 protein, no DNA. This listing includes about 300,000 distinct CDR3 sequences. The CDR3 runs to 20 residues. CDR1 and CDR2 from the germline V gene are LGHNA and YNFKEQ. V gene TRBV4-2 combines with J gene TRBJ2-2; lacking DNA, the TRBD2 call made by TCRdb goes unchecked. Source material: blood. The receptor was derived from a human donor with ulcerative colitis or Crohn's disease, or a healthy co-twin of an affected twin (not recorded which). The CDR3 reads CASTPAGGSGRAISSGELFF.